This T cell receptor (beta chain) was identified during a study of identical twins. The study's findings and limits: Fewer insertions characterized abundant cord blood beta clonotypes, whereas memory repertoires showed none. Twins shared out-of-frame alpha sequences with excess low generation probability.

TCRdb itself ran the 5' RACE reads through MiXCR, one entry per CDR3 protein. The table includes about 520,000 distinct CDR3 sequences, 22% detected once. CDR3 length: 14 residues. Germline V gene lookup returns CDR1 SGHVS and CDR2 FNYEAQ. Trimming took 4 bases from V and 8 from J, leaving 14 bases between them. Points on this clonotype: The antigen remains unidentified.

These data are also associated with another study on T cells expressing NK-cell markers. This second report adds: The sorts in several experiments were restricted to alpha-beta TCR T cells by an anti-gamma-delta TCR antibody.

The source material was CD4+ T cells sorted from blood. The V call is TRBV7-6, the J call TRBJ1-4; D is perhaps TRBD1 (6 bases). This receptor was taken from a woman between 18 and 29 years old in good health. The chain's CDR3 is CASSYERGGEKLFF. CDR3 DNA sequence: TGTGCCAGCAGCTACGAAAGGGGGGGGGAAAAACTGTTTTTT.